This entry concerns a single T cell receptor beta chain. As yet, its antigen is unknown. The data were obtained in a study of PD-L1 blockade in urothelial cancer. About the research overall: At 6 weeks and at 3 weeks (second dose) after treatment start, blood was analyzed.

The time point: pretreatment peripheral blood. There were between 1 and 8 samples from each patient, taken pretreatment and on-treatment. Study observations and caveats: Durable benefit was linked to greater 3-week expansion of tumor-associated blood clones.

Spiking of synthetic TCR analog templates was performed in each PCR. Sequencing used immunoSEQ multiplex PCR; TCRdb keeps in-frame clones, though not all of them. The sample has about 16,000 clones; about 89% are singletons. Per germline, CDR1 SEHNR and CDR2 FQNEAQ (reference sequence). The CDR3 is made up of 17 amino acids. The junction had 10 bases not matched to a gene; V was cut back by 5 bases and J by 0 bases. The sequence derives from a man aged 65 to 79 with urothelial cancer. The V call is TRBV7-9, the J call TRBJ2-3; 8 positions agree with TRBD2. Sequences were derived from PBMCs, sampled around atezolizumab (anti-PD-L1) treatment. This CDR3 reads CASSPGQASGSTDTQYF. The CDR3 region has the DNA TGTGCCAGCAGCCCAGGGCAGGCTAGCGGGAGCACAGATACGCAGTATTTT.